Here is one T cell receptor (beta chain) with its context. Its antigen is unknown. This record comes from a study of cytotoxic CD8 clonotypes in ibrutinib-treated CLL. The wider study: Among the samples, the mean was roughly 280,000 productive templates and some 94,000 productive rearrangements. Study-wide points: Pretreatment clonality was elevated relative to age-matched healthy donors and paralleled circulating CD8+ T-cell counts. Contraction or stability on treatment characterized the public clonotypes, which were uncommon.

Some clones are missing from TCRdb's copy, which holds only in-frame ones; the method was immunoSEQ multiplex PCR. The data contain about 140,000 clones, about 72% of them singletons. The V and J ends lost 3 bases and 4 bases, in that order; junction bases with no gene match: 3. This CDR3 has 14 residues. Germline CDR1 and CDR2: SGHNT and YENEEA. The rearrangement links TRBV11-3 to TRBJ2-1; 7 positions agree with TRBD1. The source material was PBMCs, sampled after 12 months of ibrutinib treatment. This sequence was found in a human donor with chronic lymphocytic leukemia. CDR3: CASSFGTVYNEQFF. The CDR3 bases are TGTGCCAGCAGCTTCGGGACAGTTTACAATGAGCAGTTCTTC.